A selection of T cell receptor beta chains follows, all from one sample in a study of cytomegalovirus exposure and HLA in healthy donors. Here immunoSEQ multiplex PCR was the method, and the copy in TCRdb shows in-frame clones only, minus some. There are 100,000 to 150,000 clones in the sample; approximately 82% occur only once, and 2.7% lies in the top ten. The sample taken for sequencing was PBMCs. The source is a boy aged 2 to 10 in good health and CMV-seronegative. CDR3s include the opening cysteine and the closing phenylalanine or tryptophan. Fields, in order: clone size, D gene, J gene, V gene, CDR3 DNA, CDR3 protein. D genes are given only for firm matches. A clone size is listed for some rows: how often the clone was seen (once, few, many), or a class if it is expanded.

. | . | TRBJ1-1 | TRBV5-1 | TGCGCCAGCAGCTGGAGCGGGGAGGGGACTGAAGCTTTCTTT | CASSWSGEGTEAFF
. | TRBD1 | TRBJ2-1 | TRBV27 | TGTGCCAGCAGTACCCATCGACAGGGCTACAATGAGCAGTTCTTC | CASSTHRQGYNEQFF
. | . | TRBJ2-3 | TRBV19 | TGTGCCAGTAGTATGAACAGGGCAGGGGGCACAGATACGCAGTATTTT | CASSMNRAGGTDTQYF
. | TRBD1 | TRBJ1-1 | TRBV18 | TGTGCCAGCTCACCACGACAGGGGGAGAACACTGAAGCTTTCTTT | CASSPRQGENTEAFF
few | . | TRBJ1-4 | TRBV6-7 | TGTGCCAGCAGTTACTTCGGCGGAAGTCAAGGTGAAAAACTGTTTTTT | CASSYFGGSQGEKLFF
. | . | TRBJ1-2 | TRBV19 | TGTGCCAGTAGCTCCCTGATAAACACCTATGGCTACACCTTC | CASSSLINTYGYTF
few | . | TRBJ2-1 | TRBV11-2 | TGTGCCAGCAGCTTAGGCCTAGACTCCTACAATGAGCAGTTCTTC | CASSLGLDSYNEQFF
. | TRBD1 | TRBJ2-3 | TRBV18 | TGTGCCAGCTCACCAGGGACAGGGGCTTCAGATACGCAGTATTTT | CASSPGTGASDTQYF
. | . | TRBJ2-2 | TRBV6-5 | TGTGCCAGCAGCCCCTACCCCGGGACCGGGGAGCTGTTTTTT | CASSPYPGTGELFF
once | TRBD1 | TRBJ1-2 | TRBV18 | TGTGCCAGCTCACCCTCTGGGCAGGGGGTTTATGGCTACACCTTC | CASSPSGQGVYGYTF
. | . | TRBJ2-3 | TRBV21-1 | TGTGCCAGCAGCACGAGCAGGGGGCGTTCGATACGAACAGATACGCAGTATTTT | CASSTSRGRSIRTDTQYF
. | . | TRBJ2-2 | TRBV6-4 | TGTGCCAGCAGTGAGGAAGGCGGGGCCGGGGAGCTGTTTTTT | CASSEEGGAGELFF
. | . | TRBJ2-6 | TRBV4-1 | TGCGCCAGCAGCCACGACCCGGGACATATCTCTGGGGCCAACGTCCTGACTTTC | CASSHDPGHISGANVLTF
. | TRBD2 | TRBJ2-7 | TRBV5-1 | TGCGCCAGCAGCAGTCGGGCGGTAGCGGGGGACGAGCAGTACTTC | CASSSRAVAGDEQYF
. | TRBD2 | TRBJ2-3 | TRBV6-4 | TGTGCCAGCAGTGACTCTCTCGCGGGGGGGCCAGATACGCAGTATTTT | CASSDSLAGGPDTQYF
. | TRBD1 | TRBJ1-5 | TRBV4-2 | TGTGCCAGCAGCCAGGGGGACGGGACAGTCAATCAGCCCCAGCATTTT | CASSQGDGTVNQPQHF
. | . | TRBJ1-5 | TRBV7-2 | TGTGCCAGCAGCCCCTCGATGGCCCCTAATCAGCCCCAGCATTTT | CASSPSMAPNQPQHF
. | . | TRBJ2-7 | TRBV6-5 | TGTGCCAGCAAAGCTACAGGGAGATACGAGCAGTACTTC | CASKATGRYEQYF
. | TRBD2 | TRBJ2-1 | TRBV4-1 | TGCGCCAGCAGTCCAAGAGTAAGACTAGCGGGGTTAGGGGATGAGCAGTTCTTC | CASSPRVRLAGLGDEQFF
. | TRBD2 | TRBJ2-3 | TRBV10-3 | TGTGCCATCAGTGAGTTGGCTAGCGGGGGCACAGATACGCAGTATTTT | CAISELASGGTDTQYF
. | . | TRBJ2-2 | TRBV7-2 | TGTGCCAGCAGCCCGCCGCGGGTTAGCGGGGAGCTGTTTTTT | CASSPPRVSGELFF
. | . | TRBJ1-1 | TRBV28 | TGTGCCAGCAGTTTAGGAGGGACAGCTTTCTTT | CASSLGGTAFF
few | . | TRBJ2-1 | TRBV5-1 | TGCGCCAGCAGCAAGGGCGGGGAACTCAATGAGCAGTTCTTC | CASSKGGELNEQFF
. | TRBD1 | TRBJ1-1 | TRBV5-6 | TGTGCCAGCAGCACAGGGACAGGGCGAGGAACTGAAGCTTTCTTT | CASSTGTGRGTEAFF
. | TRBD1 | TRBJ1-5 | TRBV30 | TGTGCCTGGAGTCGGGACAGGGGGCCGGGGAGCAATCAGCCCCAGCATTTT | CAWSRDRGPGSNQPQHF
. | . | TRBJ2-1 | TRBV4-2 | TGTGCCAGCAGCCAAGAGCGGAGGGAGTTCTACAATGAGCAGTTCTTC | CASSQERREFYNEQFF
. | . | TRBJ2-5 | TRBV6-5 | TGTGCCAGCAGTTACTCGGGGACACCTCCGGGGACCCAGTACTTC | CASSYSGTPPGTQYF
. | TRBD1 | TRBJ1-2 | TRBV5-1 | TGCGCCAGCAGCCCCGGGACAGCTAACTATGGCTACACCTTC | CASSPGTANYGYTF
. | . | TRBJ2-3 | TRBV29-1 | TGCAGCGTTTTGGGGGCCCCTAGCACAGATACGCAGTATTTT | CSVLGAPSTDTQYF
. | . | TRBJ1-2 | TRBV4-3 | TGCGCCAGCAGCCAAGATGTAGGGGGCTATGGCTACACCTTC | CASSQDVGGYGYTF
. | TRBD2 | TRBJ2-5 | TRBV14 | TGTGCCAGCAGGCTCCCGACTAGCGGGAGTCGGGAGACCCAGTACTTC | CASRLPTSGSRETQYF
. | . | TRBJ2-3 | TRBV7-3 | TGTGCCAGCAGCTTAACTGTGGCGGGGGCCACAGATACGCAGTATTTT | CASSLTVAGATDTQYF
. | TRBD1 | TRBJ1-2 | TRBV5-1 | TGCGCCAGCAGCGTACAGGGGGCGATTGGCTACACCTTC | CASSVQGAIGYTF
few | . | TRBJ2-3 | TRBV6-4 | TGTGCCAGCAGTGACTCGGACGGGGGCACAGATACGCAGTATTTT | CASSDSDGGTDTQYF
few | . | TRBJ1-3 | TRBV5-4 | TGTGCCAGCAGCTTGGTACCAGGGGGAAACACCATATATTTT | CASSLVPGGNTIYF
. | . | TRBJ1-5 | TRBV30 | TGTGCCTGGAGCCCCGGACACACGGGCAATCAGCCCCAGCATTTT | CAWSPGHTGNQPQHF
. | . | TRBJ2-6 | TRBV5-1 | TGCGCCAGCAGCTCTGGGCCGGTATTCGGGGCCAACGTCCTGACTTTC | CASSSGPVFGANVLTF
. | TRBD2 | TRBJ2-3 | TRBV13 | TGTGCCAGCAGCCCTGGGACTACCCTCGGGACAGATACGCAGTATTTT | CASSPGTTLGTDTQYF
. | TRBD1 | TRBJ1-2 | TRBV5-6 | TGTGCCAGCAGCGTCGGGACAGCCTCCTATGGCTACACCTTC | CASSVGTASYGYTF
once | TRBD2 | TRBJ2-7 | TRBV4-3 | TGCGCCAGCAGCCAAGAACGGGAGGGGACCTACGAGCAGTACTTC | CASSQEREGTYEQYF
. | . | TRBJ2-7 | TRBV5-8 | TGTGCCAGCGGATCACAGGGTTTACACGAGCAGTACTTC | CASGSQGLHEQYF
. | . | TRBJ1-1 | TRBV27 | TGTGCCAGCAGCGCGACCAGAGGTATCGCGGCTTTCTTT | CASSATRGIAAFF
. | TRBD1 | TRBJ1-3 | TRBV6-5 | TGTGCCAGCAGGCCACAGGGGAATGGAGGAAACACCATATATTTT | CASRPQGNGGNTIYF
. | TRBD1 | TRBJ1-5 | TRBV4-1 | TGCGCCAGCAGCCATTCCGGGACAGGGGATAATCAGCCCCAGCATTTT | CASSHSGTGDNQPQHF
. | . | TRBJ2-7 | TRBV7-3 | TGTGCCAGCAGAGGCTTAGGGGAAACCGAGCAGTACTTC | CASRGLGETEQYF
. | . | TRBJ2-7 | TRBV6-6 | TGTGCCAGCAGTTACTCTGACTCCTACGAGCAGTACTTC | CASSYSDSYEQYF
. | TRBD2 | TRBJ2-7 | TRBV30 | TGTGCCTGGACCCTTAGCGGGGCACCCTACGAGCAGTACTTC | CAWTLSGAPYEQYF
. | . | TRBJ2-2 | TRBV10-1 | TGCGCCAGCAGTCACACTAGGGCGAGCACCGGGGAGCTGTTTTTT | CASSHTRASTGELFF
. | . | TRBJ1-2 | TRBV10-3 | TGTGCCATCAGTGGACAGAATACTAACTATGGCTACACCTTC | CAISGQNTNYGYTF
. | TRBD1 | TRBJ1-2 | TRBV7-9 | TGTGCCAGCAGCTCTCCCGGGACAGGGGAGGGCTACACCTTC | CASSSPGTGEGYTF
. | . | TRBJ1-2 | TRBV10-3 | TGTGCCATCAGTGACCACGGGGAGGGCGGCTACACCTTC | CAISDHGEGGYTF
. | . | TRBJ1-2 | TRBV6-6 | TGTGCCAGCAGAGACAGTTCTGGGGGCTACACCTTC | CASRDSSGGYTF
. | . | TRBJ1-4 | TRBV30 | TGTGCCTGGAGTCGGCGGCCTGAGGCTAATGAAAAACTGTTTTTT | CAWSRRPEANEKLFF
. | . | TRBJ2-2 | TRBV13 | TGTGCCAGCAGCTTCCCGTCAGCGAACACCGGGGAGCTGTTTTTT | CASSFPSANTGELFF
. | . | TRBJ2-4 | TRBV6-4 | TGTGCCAGCAGTGACGAGGATAAAAACATTCAGTACTTC | CASSDEDKNIQYF
. | TRBD2 | TRBJ2-5 | TRBV15 | TGTGCCACCAGCAGAGTCGCGGGGGGAGAGACCCAGTACTTC | CATSRVAGGETQYF
. | TRBD1 | TRBJ1-5 | TRBV4-1 | TGCGCCAGCAGCCTTGGGACAGGGCTAGGGAGTCAGCCCCAGCATTTT | CASSLGTGLGSQPQHF
once | . | TRBJ2-1 | TRBV6-4 | TGTGCCAGCAGCCCCCAAGCGGGCGAATACAATGAGCAGTTCTTC | CASSPQAGEYNEQFF
. | . | TRBJ2-1 | TRBV9 | TGTGCCAGCAGCTCACGGCGTGGGGGGTTGGGCAATGAGCAGTTCTTC | CASSSRRGGLGNEQFF
few | . | TRBJ2-1 | TRBV5-4 | TGTGCCAGCAGCTTGGGGGTGGTAGCGGCCTACAATGAGCAGTTCTTC | CASSLGVVAAYNEQFF